Each of the 30 T cell receptor beta chains below was sequenced from the same sample in a study of T-cell reconstitution after alpha-beta-depleted transplantation in children. Construction of the TCRbeta library involved unique molecular identifiers. TCRdb redid the calling of the PCR reads with MiXCR, one entry per CDR3 protein. The sample has approximately 190,000 distinct CDR3 sequences, about 8.2% seen once. This sample comprised PBMCs, mostly from graft donor cells, obtained 360 days after TCRalphabeta/CD19-depleted stem cell transplant. Receptors were obtained from a male patient aged 2-10 years who had a stem cell transplant for acute myeloid leukemia, so the T cells may come from the graft donor.

The table lists this clonotype with many counts. This chain uses TRBV20-1 with TRBJ2-1, with 8 nucleotides matching TRBD2. Trimming took 1 base from V and 5 from J; bases not matched to a gene: 16. Germline CDR1 is DFQATT and CDR2 is SNEGSKA (reference sequence). This CDR3 comprises 18 residues. CDR3 sequence reads: CSARAAGVGAHTHNEQFF. The CDR3 nucleotides are TGCAGTGCTAGAGCAGCGGGAGTCGGGGCACACACACACAATGAGCAGTTCTTC.

This clonotype was counted at least ten times. The CDR3 spells CASSTGTQYF. The CDR3 DNA is TGTGCCAGCAGCACGGGGACCCAGTACTTC. This chain uses TRBV12-3 or TRBV12-4 with TRBJ2-5; D call uncertain. The ends were cut back, 6 bases at V and 7 bases at J, with 6 bases in the middle. The CDR3 has 10 residues.

This clonotype has a handful of counts. The chain combines TRBV7-9 with TRBJ1-3; D is perhaps TRBD1 (5 bases). V lost 4 bases to trimming and J lost 0 bases, with 16 bases between them. Germline V gene sequence: CDR1 SEHNR, CDR2 FQNEAQ (reference sequence). The CDR3 covers 17 residues. The CDR3 region is CASSSAGGLLSGNTIYF. In DNA, the CDR3 is TGTGCCAGCAGCTCGGCTGGGGGACTTCTCTCTGGAAACACCATATATTTT.

In this sample, this clonotype turned up a few times. The chain joins TRBV3-1 to TRBJ2-5; weak D call: TRBD2 (6 bases). The CDR3 contains 14 residues. Trimming removed 11 bases from V and 7 bases from J, with 23 bases in between. CDR1 and CDR2 from the germline V gene are LGHDT and YNNKEL (reference sequence). This CDR3 reads CASSYGGASVTQYF. The CDR3 DNA is TGTGCCTCCTCCTACGGGGGAGCTAGCGTGACCCAGTACTTC.

This clonotype was found many times. This chain links TRBV20-1 with TRBJ1-1; D is perhaps TRBD1 (5 bases). The CDR3 length is 13 residues. Looked up from germline, CDR1 is DFQATT and CDR2 is SNEGSKA (reference sequence). Trimming removed 3 bases at V and 1 base at J, with 9 bases between. This chain's CDR3 is CSASGRGNTEAFF. CDR3 nucleotides: TGCAGTGCTAGTGGAAGGGGGAACACTGAAGCTTTCTTT.

The CDR3 DNA reads as TGCGCCAGCAGCTTGGACTCAAGCACCGGGGAGCTGTTTTTT. This codes for CASSLDSSTGELFF. V gene TRBV5-1 combines with J gene TRBJ2-2, with D hard to call. V lost 0 bases and J lost 4, with 7 bases in between. This CDR3 is built from 14 residues. CDR1 SGHRS and CDR2 YFSETQ come from the germline V gene.

This clonotype was seen a few times. This rearrangement joins TRBV6-5 to TRBJ2-3; 9 bases map to TRBD2. CDR1 and CDR2 (germline): MNHEY, SVGAGI. V lost 0 bases, J lost 2 bases, and 3 bases stayed unmatched. The CDR3 totals 16 residues. CDR3 nucleotides: TGTGCCAGCAGTTACTCGTCTAGCGGGACCACAGATACGCAGTATTTT. This sequence encodes CASSYSSSGTTDTQYF.

The chain couples TRBV3-1 to TRBJ2-4, with 10 bases matching TRBD2. Germline V gene data show CDR1 as LGHDT and CDR2 as YNNKEL (reference sequence). This CDR3 region has 17 residues. The ends lost 3 bases at V and 6 bases at J; junction bases unmatched: 11. Written as DNA, the CDR3 is TGTGCCAGCAGCCACACGACCCTAGCGGGAGACAGAAACATTCAGTACTTC. As protein: CASSHTTLAGDRNIQYF. Full variable domain (outside the CDR3, taken from reference TRBV3-1 and TRBJ2-4): DTAVSQTPKYLVTQMGNDKSIKCEQNLGHDTMYWYKQDSKKFLKIMFSYNNKELIINETVPNRFSPKSPDKAHLNLHINSLELGDSAVYFCASSHTTLAGDRNIQYFGAGTRLSVL.

The sample holds many counts of this clonotype. The chain uses TRBV4-3 and TRBJ2-3; D is perhaps TRBD1 (6 bases). CDR3 size: 16 residues. Trimming left V 0 bases short and J 4 bases short, with 14 bases between. Per the germline V gene, CDR1 is LGHNA and CDR2 is YSLEER. CDR3 sequence reads: CASSQDYRAKADTQYF. CDR3 nucleotides: TGCGCCAGCAGCCAAGATTACAGGGCCAAAGCAGATACGCAGTATTTT.

This clonotype was seen ten or more times. The CDR3 reads CAISESEVAGATDTQYF. The DNA of the CDR3 is TGTGCCATCAGTGAGTCCGAGGTAGCGGGAGCCACAGATACGCAGTATTTT. The chain carries TRBV10-3 and TRBJ2-3, with 9 bases matching TRBD2. The trim removed 0 bases at V and 2 bases at J, leaving 6 bases unmatched. The CDR3 is 17 amino acids. CDR1 ENHRY and CDR2 SYGVKD come from the germline V gene.

The V and J genes are TRBV27 and TRBJ1-1; no clear D. This CDR3 has 17 amino acids. Germline CDR1 MNHEY, CDR2 SMNVEV (reference sequence). Trimming took 3 bases from V and 1 from J, leaving 18 bases between them. The chain's CDR3 is CASSFRYLVNGNTEAFF. In DNA form, the CDR3 reads TGTGCCAGCAGTTTCAGATACTTAGTCAACGGGAACACTGAAGCTTTCTTT.

This clonotype appeared many times. This chain uses TRBV10-3 with TRBJ2-1; D gene uncertain. The germline V gene has CDR1 ENHRY and CDR2 SYGVKD. V was shortened by 1 base and J by 9 bases, with 7 bases between the two germline ends. CDR3 length: 12 residues. The CDR3 region has the DNA TGTGCCATCAGTGAGTACCCCACTGAGCAGTTCTTC. Protein product: CAISEYPTEQFF.

The rearrangement uses TRBV5-1 and TRBJ2-3, with 10 bases matching TRBD2. Trimming cost V 4 bases and J 5 bases; bases outside gene matches: 7. CDR3 length equals 15 residues. The germline V gene has CDR1 SGHRS and CDR2 YFSETQ. The DNA of the CDR3 is TGCGCCAGCAGCGTCGGGGCTAGCGGGGGAGATACGCAGTATTTT. It encodes CASSVGASGGDTQYF. The full variable domain, its missing parts supplied by reference TRBV5-1 and TRBJ2-3, is KAGVTQTPRYLIKTRGQQVTLSCSPISGHRSVSWYQQTPGQGLQFLFEYFSETQRNKGNFPGRFSGRQFSNSRSEMNVSTLELGDSALYLCASSVGASGGDTQYFGPGTRLTVL.

This clonotype was seen repeatedly, ten times or more. The rearrangement joins TRBV20-1 to TRBJ2-5; D remains ambiguous. With 3 bases removed from V and 2 bases from J, the gap between germline ends came to 10 bases. CDR1 is DFQATT and CDR2 is SNEGSKA in the germline V gene (reference sequence). The CDR3 runs to 13 residues. CDR3 sequence reads: CSARIRRQETQYF. CDR3 DNA: TGCAGTGCTAGGATCCGCAGACAAGAGACCCAGTACTTC.

This clonotype has ten or more counts. This chain joins TRBV27 and TRBJ1-1; no reliable D call. Trimming removed 3 bases at V and 1 base at J, with 9 bases between. There are 14 residues in the CDR3. The germline CDR1 and CDR2 sequences are MNHEY and SMNVEV (reference sequence). The CDR3 DNA follows: TGTGCCAGCAGTTTCGCAGGAGCGAACACTGAAGCTTTCTTT. It encodes CASSFAGANTEAFF.

This rearrangement joins TRBV15 to TRBJ2-5, with D possibly TRBD2 on 6 matching bases. Germline values: CDR1 LNHNV, CDR2 YYDKDF (reference sequence). The V end lost 8 bases, the J end lost 4 bases, and 14 bases lay between the germline ends. The CDR3 is 13 residues long. CDR3 sequence: CATGSGTVETQYF. As DNA, the CDR3 is TGTGCCACCGGGTCCGGGACTGTAGAGACCCAGTACTTC. The full variable domain, rest sourced from reference TRBV15 and TRBJ2-5, is DAMVIQNPRYQVTQFGKPVTLSCSQTLNHNVMYWYQQKSSQAPKLLFHYYDKDFNNEADTPDNFQSRRPNTSFCFLDIRSPGLGDTAMYLCATGSGTVETQYFGPGTRLLVL.

This chain links TRBV5-1 with TRBJ1-2, with TRBD1 matching 7 bases. V was clipped by 4 bases and J by 6 bases; unmatched bases: 6. Germline CDR1 SGHRS, CDR2 YFSETQ. The CDR3 contains 13 residues. CDR3: CASSRVGGHGYTF. Here the CDR3 DNA reads TGCGCCAGCAGCCGGGTAGGGGGCCATGGCTACACCTTC.

The rearrangement joins TRBV7-2 to TRBJ2-5; tentatively, D is TRBD2 (6 bases). V gave up 0 bases and J gave up 4 bases, with 9 bases separating them. CDR1 and CDR2 (germline): SGHTA, FQGNSA. CDR3 length equals 14 residues. The CDR3 region is CASSLAVSGETQYF. DNA for the CDR3: TGTGCCAGCAGCTTAGCTGTTAGCGGAGAGACCCAGTACTTC.

This clonotype was found a few times. The J gene is TRBJ1-2, the V gene TRBV19, with a possible D match to TRBD1 (5 bases). Trimming cost V 6 bases and J 4 bases, with 12 bases left between them. The CDR3 consists of 13 residues. The germline CDR1 and CDR2 sequences are LNHDA and SQIVND (reference sequence). The CDR3 nucleotides are TGTGCCAGTAGCCAGGGCCCGGTCTATGGCTACACCTTC. Translation: CASSQGPVYGYTF.

There are many counts of this clonotype. The CDR3: CSVVTGVRSSYEQYF. CDR3 bases: TGCAGCGTTGTCACAGGGGTACGCTCGAGCTACGAGCAGTACTTC. The V and J genes are TRBV29-1 and TRBJ2-7, with 7 bases that match TRBD1. In germline, CDR1 is SQVTM, CDR2 ANQGSEA. The V gene end was trimmed by 4 bases and the J gene end by 3 bases; junction bases not matched to a gene: 12. This CDR3 is 15 amino acids long.

This clonotype was counted at least ten times. This chain links TRBV27 with TRBJ2-3; 10 bases map to TRBD2. Trimming at V came to 1 base and at J to 6 bases, leaving 13 bases not matched to a gene. From germline, CDR1 is MNHEY and CDR2 SMNVEV (reference sequence). The CDR3 length is 18 residues. CDR3 DNA: TGTGCCAGCAGTTTATTACCCCTAGCGGGAGTGATTGCCGATACGCAGTATTTT. It encodes CASSLLPLAGVIADTQYF.

This clonotype showed up many times. J is TRBJ2-3 and V is TRBV5-1; D is uncertain. V gave up 4 bases and J gave up 4 bases, with 7 bases separating them. This CDR3 is built from 12 residues. Germline CDR1 SGHRS, CDR2 YFSETQ. For the CDR3, the DNA is TGCGCCAGCAGCCTATCGGCAGATACGCAGTATTTT. It encodes CASSLSADTQYF.

Points on this clonotype: This may stem from a read error, because a much larger clone lies one nucleotide away. DNA of the CDR3: TGTGCCAGCAGCCAACAGGCCTACCAGCAGTACGTC. The encoded protein is CASSQQAYQQYV. The chain uses TRBV11-2 and TRBJ2-7; a possible D gene is TRBD1 (5 bases). Germline V gene data show CDR1 as SGHAT and CDR2 as FQNNGV. The CDR3 extends over 12 amino acids.

This clonotype came up a few times. V gene TRBV5-1 combines with J gene TRBJ2-5, with a tentative D call TRBD2 (7 bases). CDR1 and CDR2 (germline): SGHRS, YFSETQ. The V end was cut by 5 bases, the J end by 4 bases, with 18 bases between. The CDR3 covers 15 residues. The CDR3, as DNA: TGCGCCAGCAGGGGACTCGGGGGGCTAGGAGAGACCCAGTACTTC. Amino acids: CASRGLGGLGETQYF.

The table lists this clonotype with a few counts. The chain couples TRBV18 to TRBJ2-1; D not certain. The germline V gene encodes CDR1 KGHSH and CDR2 LQKENI. Trimming removed 3 bases at V and 7 bases at J, with 19 bases between. The CDR3 sequence is 16 residues long. The CDR3 DNA reads TGTGCCAGCTCACCCCCAGTTGGCATCTCGGGTAATGAGCAGTTCTTC. Protein product: CASSPPVGISGNEQFF.

This chain links TRBV15 with TRBJ1-2; D perhaps matches TRBD1 (5 bases). Germline V gene data show CDR1 as LNHNV and CDR2 as YYDKDF (reference sequence). V lost 0 bases, J lost 7 bases, and 18 bases lay in between. The CDR3 is 16 amino acids. The CDR3: CATSREWVGRSVGYTF. In DNA form, the CDR3 reads TGTGCCACCAGCAGAGAATGGGTGGGGCGAAGTGTTGGCTACACCTTC.

The CDR3 loop is CASSLAQGGPYGYTF. The CDR3 region has the DNA TGTGCCAGCAGTTTAGCGCAGGGAGGGCCCTATGGCTACACCTTC. The chain employs TRBV12-3 or TRBV12-4 and TRBJ1-2, with D maybe TRBD1 (5 bases). This CDR3 has 15 amino acids. The V end was cut by 0 bases, the J end by 4 bases, with 12 bases between.

The genes are TRBV20-1 and TRBJ2-5; D remains unclear. V lost 0 bases and J 2 bases, leaving 13 bases between the germline ends. The CDR3 has 15 amino acids. Germline CDR1 reads DFQATT; CDR2 reads SNEGSKA (reference sequence). CDR3: CSARDWRTDQETQYF. Written as DNA, the CDR3 is TGCAGTGCTAGAGATTGGCGAACAGATCAAGAGACCCAGTACTTC.

This clonotype has only a few counts. The rearrangement uses TRBV20-1 and TRBJ2-7, with TRBD1 identical over 7 bases. CDR3 size: 13 residues. The V and J ends lost 5 bases and 3 bases, in that order; junction bases with no gene match: 7. CDR1 is DFQATT and CDR2 is SNEGSKA in the germline V gene (reference sequence). CDR3 in DNA: TGCAGTGCTCACAGGGGACCTGGCTACGAGCAGTACTTC. Translating gives CSAHRGPGYEQYF.

In this sample, this clonotype turned up many times. V gene TRBV29-1 combines with J gene TRBJ2-2, with TRBD1 matching 8 bases. Trimming cost V 7 bases and J 2 bases; bases outside gene matches: 6. Germline CDR1 is SQVTM and CDR2 is ANQGSEA. This CDR3 has 14 amino acids. CDR3 protein: CSGIGQGNTGELFF. In DNA form, the CDR3 reads TGCAGCGGAATCGGACAGGGTAACACCGGGGAGCTGTTTTTT.